This TCR beta chain was sequenced in a study of T cell responses to AZD1222 COVID-19 vaccine. Generated by immunoSEQ multiplex PCR, the TCRdb table keeps only in-frame clones and is missing some. The sample lists 90,000 to 150,000 clones, approximately 90% occurring once. This sequence originates from an adult who received the AZD1222 COVID-19 vaccine. Specimen: peripheral blood, collected 28 days after the second AZD1222 dose.

The CDR3 nucleotides read TGTGCCAGCAGTTTAAGACGTCCGGGCGGGACAGGGACCCTGGGGACTGAAGCTTTCTTT. Its protein product is CASSLRRPGGTGTLGTEAFF. The chain joins TRBV27 to TRBJ1-1, with 9 bases aligning to TRBD1. The length of the CDR3 is 20 residues. V lost 2 bases, J lost 5 bases, and 21 bases stayed unmatched. Germline V gene sequence: CDR1 MNHEY, CDR2 SMNVEV (reference sequence).